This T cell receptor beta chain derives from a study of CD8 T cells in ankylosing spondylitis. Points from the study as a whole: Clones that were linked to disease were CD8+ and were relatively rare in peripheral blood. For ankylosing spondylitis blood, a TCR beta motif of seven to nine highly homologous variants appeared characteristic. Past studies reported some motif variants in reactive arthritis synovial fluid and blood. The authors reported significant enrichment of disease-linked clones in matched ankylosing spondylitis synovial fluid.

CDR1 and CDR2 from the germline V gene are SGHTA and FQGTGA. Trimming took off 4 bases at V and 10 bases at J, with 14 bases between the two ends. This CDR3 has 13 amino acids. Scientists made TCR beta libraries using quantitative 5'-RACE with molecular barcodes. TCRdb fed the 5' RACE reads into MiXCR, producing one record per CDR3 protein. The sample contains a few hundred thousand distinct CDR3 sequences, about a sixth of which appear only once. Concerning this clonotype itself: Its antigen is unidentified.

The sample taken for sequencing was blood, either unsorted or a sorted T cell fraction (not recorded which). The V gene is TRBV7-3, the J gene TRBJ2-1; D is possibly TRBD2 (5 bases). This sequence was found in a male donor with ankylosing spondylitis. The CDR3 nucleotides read TGTGCCAGCAGCTCTCCCCCTTCGGGGGAGCAGTTCTTC. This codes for CASSSPPSGEQFF.